These 25 T cell receptor beta chains came from one sample sequenced in a study of shared clonotypes between healthy human individuals. Profiling relied on immunoSEQ multiplex PCR, and the TCRdb table lists in-frame clones only, not all of them. The table records some 2.4 million clones, 93% of them present only once. What was sequenced was naive CD4+ T cells from PBMCs. The subset here: CD45RA+ positively selected. Receptors originate from a man aged 18 to 30 in good health. Some clones in this sample may be carry-over from other donors' samples.

The chain links TRBV6-5 to TRBJ1-1; D is unresolved. V was cut by 4 bases and J by 11 bases, with 14 bases left in between. The CDR3 has 12 residues. Per the germline V gene, CDR1 is MNHEY and CDR2 is SVGAGI. CDR3 in DNA: TGTGCCAGCAGTTCCTCAGTTCAGGTCGCTTTCTTT. Translating gives CASSSSVQVAFF.

The chain links TRBV19 to TRBJ1-1; 7 bases are shared with TRBD1. Losses at the gene ends were 3 bases for V and 0 bases for J; bases not matched to a gene: 4. The CDR3 has 15 residues. Germline V gives CDR1 LNHDA, CDR2 SQIVND (reference sequence). CDR3 sequence: CASSMTGTLNTEAFF. CDR3 DNA sequence: TGTGCCAGTAGTATGACAGGGACTCTGAACACTGAAGCTTTCTTT.

This clone has only one observation. Other DNA sequences of this sample code for an identical CDR3. J is TRBJ2-7 and V is TRBV18; D remains ambiguous. CDR1 is KGHSH, CDR2 LQKENI, per germline. This CDR3 is 12 amino acids long. V lost 3 bases and J lost 3, with 6 bases in between. The CDR3 here is CASSPEGYEQYF. CDR3 nucleotides: TGTGCCAGCTCACCGGAAGGCTACGAGCAGTACTTC.

The chain combines TRBV9 with TRBJ2-2; possibly TRBD1 for D (5 bases). The germline CDR1 and CDR2 sequences are SGDLS and YYNGEE. Trimming left V 4 bases short and J 1 base short, with 17 bases between. CDR3 size: 17 residues. This CDR3 is CASSTTSRVENTGELFF. As DNA, the CDR3 is TGTGCCAGCAGCACAACAAGCAGGGTGGAGAACACCGGGGAGCTGTTTTTT.

V and J are TRBV9 and TRBJ2-1; maybe TRBD2 (6 bases). CDR3 length: 16 amino acids. Germline CDR1 is SGDLS and CDR2 is YYNGEE. Trimming removed 0 bases from V and 0 bases from J, with 10 bases in between. CDR3 loop: CASSVDSGLSYNEQFF. CDR3 in DNA: TGTGCCAGCAGCGTAGATAGCGGCCTCTCCTACAATGAGCAGTTCTTC.

The J gene is TRBJ1-1, the V gene TRBV15, with 10 bases lining up with TRBD1. V lost 0 bases to trimming and J lost 5 bases; unmatched junction nucleotides: 3. The length of the CDR3 is 15 residues. Germline loops: CDR1 LNHNV, CDR2 YYDKDF (reference sequence). CDR3 residues: CATSRDLGQGTEAFF. The DNA for the CDR3 is TGTGCCACCAGCAGAGATTTGGGACAGGGGACTGAAGCTTTCTTT. The whole variable domain, filled in from reference TRBV15 and TRBJ1-1, reads DAMVIQNPRYQVTQFGKPVTLSCSQTLNHNVMYWYQQKSSQAPKLLFHYYDKDFNNEADTPDNFQSRRPNTSFCFLDIRSPGLGDTAMYLCATSRDLGQGTEAFFGQGTRLTVV.

This clone was seen a few times. The CDR3 is CSVEGQAYEQYF. For the CDR3, the DNA is TGCAGCGTTGAGGGACAGGCCTACGAGCAGTACTTC. This chain joins TRBV29-1 and TRBJ2-7; 8 bases are shared with TRBD1. The junction had 0 bases not matched to a gene; V was cut back by 3 bases and J by 2 bases. The CDR3 totals 12 residues. Germline V gene lookup returns CDR1 SQVTM and CDR2 ANQGSEA.

This chain joins TRBV25-1 and TRBJ1-5; D perhaps matches TRBD1 (5 bases). Germline CDR1 is MGHDK and CDR2 is SYGVNS. With 1 base removed from V and 2 bases from J, the gap between germline ends came to 12 bases. This CDR3 contains 16 residues. This CDR3 is CASSEWSRAGNQPQHF. CDR3 DNA: TGTGCCAGCAGTGAATGGTCCAGGGCGGGCAATCAGCCCCAGCATTTT.

This clone appeared a few times. As DNA, the CDR3 is TGTGCCAGCAGCCAAAGGGATGGCAGGGATCCCCAGCATTTT. Translating gives CASSQRDGRDPQHF. The chain couples TRBV4-2 to TRBJ1-5; TRBD1 is a possible D gene (5 bases). The germline V gene encodes CDR1 LGHNA and CDR2 YNFKEQ. The CDR3 has 14 residues. Trimming removed 2 bases from V and 10 bases from J, with 15 bases in between.

Concerning this clone: Other DNA sequences in this specimen translate into the identical CDR3. The rearrangement uses TRBV27 and TRBJ2-5, with no clear D. Germline values: CDR1 MNHEY, CDR2 SMNVEV (reference sequence). CDR3 length equals 13 residues. V was shortened by 2 bases and J by 5 bases, with 9 bases between the two germline ends. This CDR3 is CASSLKGRETQYF. The CDR3 DNA reads TGTGCCAGCAGTTTAAAGGGTCGGGAGACCCAGTACTTC.

Concerning this clone: The same CDR3 arises from other DNA sequences in this sample as well. The chain links TRBV29-1 to TRBJ2-4; D unclear. Trimming took off 4 bases at V and 1 base at J, with 8 bases between the two ends. CDR3 length equals 13 residues. Germline assignment: CDR1 SQVTM and CDR2 ANQGSEA. Here the CDR3 reads CSVGGRAKNIQYF. The CDR3 DNA is TGCAGCGTTGGGGGTCGGGCCAAAAACATTCAGTACTTC.

This clone was seen a single time. J is TRBJ2-1 and V is TRBV5-8; 7 bases align to TRBD1. J gave up 4 bases and V 3 bases, and 1 base lay outside the gene matches. CDR1 and CDR2 from the germline V gene are SGHTS and YDEGEE. The CDR3 sequence is 13 residues long. The CDR3 DNA follows: TGTGCCAGCAGCTGGGACAGTTACAATGAGCAGTTCTTC. This sequence encodes CASSWDSYNEQFF.

This clone was seen just once. This chain uses TRBV9 with TRBJ1-4; no definite D call. Germline CDR1 SGDLS, CDR2 YYNGEE. The CDR3 is 16 residues long. V was cut by 0 bases and J by 5 bases, with 14 bases left in between. The CDR3 spells CASSVGSLALNEKLFF. The CDR3 nucleotides read TGTGCCAGCAGCGTAGGTTCCTTGGCACTAAATGAAAAACTGTTTTTT.

This clone was seen more than once but under ten times. The chain couples TRBV18 to TRBJ1-1, with D unresolved. The germline CDR1 and CDR2 sequences are KGHSH and LQKENI. The CDR3 contains 14 residues. V was trimmed by 4 bases and J by 1 base, leaving 10 bases between them. The DNA for the CDR3 is TGTGCCAGCTCACTTCTGAACGAGAACACTGAAGCTTTCTTT. The encoded protein is CASSLLNENTEAFF.

V and J are TRBV14 and TRBJ2-1, with 9 positions matching TRBD2. There are 18 residues in the CDR3. The germline V gene encodes CDR1 SGHDN and CDR2 FVKESK. The J segment lost 3 bases and the V segment lost 1 base, leaving 10 bases of the junction unmatched. Written as DNA, the CDR3 is TGTGCCAGCAGCCAAGCGCCGCATAGCGGGAGTGGCTACAATGAGCAGTTCTTC. As protein: CASSQAPHSGSGYNEQFF.

V and J are TRBV28 and TRBJ2-7; D perhaps matches TRBD1 (5 bases). The CDR3 has 14 residues. Germline CDR1 reads MDHEN; CDR2 reads SYDVKM. The V end lost 6 bases, the J end lost 2 bases, and 14 bases lay between the germline ends. The DNA for the CDR3 is TGTGCCAGCAGCTCCCACAGGAGACCCTACGAGCAGTACTTC. Its protein is CASSSHRRPYEQYF.

The rearrangement joins TRBV4-1 to TRBJ1-5, with D unclear. The CDR3 consists of 13 residues. Trimming took off 0 bases at V and 6 bases at J, with 6 bases between the two ends. CDR1 and CDR2 (germline): MGHRA, YSYEKL. The CDR3 DNA follows: TGCGCCAGCAGCCAAGATAAGGGTCAGCCCCAGCATTTT. Its protein product is CASSQDKGQPQHF.

The genes are TRBV5-1 and TRBJ2-1, with 11 bases fitting TRBD2. V lost 3 bases, J lost 8 bases, and 4 bases stayed unmatched. The CDR3 runs 14 residues. Germline V CDR1 and CDR2: SGHRS, YFSETQ. The CDR3 sequence is CASSSLAGGDEQFF. The DNA for the CDR3 is TGCGCCAGCAGCTCCTTAGCGGGAGGGGATGAGCAGTTCTTC.

Comments on this clone: The same CDR3 is also encoded by other DNA sequences in this sample. The chain couples TRBV7-2 to TRBJ2-7; D possibly corresponds to TRBD1 (6 bases). Germline CDR1 reads SGHTA; CDR2 reads FQGNSA. The CDR3 length is 14 residues. Trimming left V 5 bases short and J 0 bases short, with 11 bases between. In DNA, the CDR3 is TGTGCCAGCAGCCCCCAGGGGAGCTCCTACGAGCAGTACTTC. Protein product: CASSPQGSSYEQYF.

The chain recombines TRBV12-5 with TRBJ2-1; possibly TRBD1 or TRBD2 for D (6 bases each). This CDR3 region has 15 residues. Deletions cut 4 bases from V and 8 bases from J, with 18 bases between. Germline V gene sequence: CDR1 LGHNT, CDR2 FRNRAP. Here the CDR3 DNA reads TGTGCTAGTGGTTGGAGAACGGGGGCTGGCGATGAGCAGTTCTTC. This sequence encodes CASGWRTGAGDEQFF.

The chain has TRBV5-4 and TRBJ2-1; the D gene is possibly TRBD1 (5 bases). Trimming took 0 bases from V and 3 from J, leaving 10 bases between them. Germline CDR1 reads SGHNT; CDR2 reads YYREEE (reference sequence). The CDR3 runs to 15 residues. CDR3: CASSLEGHHYNEQFF. The CDR3 DNA is TGTGCCAGCAGCTTGGAGGGGCACCACTACAATGAGCAGTTCTTC. Full variable domain (missing parts from reference TRBV5-4 and TRBJ2-1): ETGVTQSPTHLIKTRGQQVTLRCSSQSGHNTVSWYQQALGQGPQFIFQYYREEENGRGNFPPRFSGLQFPNYSSELNVNALELDDSALYLCASSLEGHHYNEQFFGPGTRLTVL.

This clone was found once. The chain employs TRBV11-2 and TRBJ1-3; no definite D call. In germline, CDR1 is SGHAT, CDR2 FQNNGV. The CDR3 is made up of 14 amino acids. V was trimmed by 1 base and J by 2 bases, leaving 6 bases between them. CDR3 in DNA: TGTGCCAGCAGCTTAGGGGAAACTGGAAACACCATATATTTT. It is translated as CASSLGETGNTIYF.

The chain has TRBV28 and TRBJ2-3; TRBD1 aligns across 8 bases. Germline V CDR1 and CDR2: MDHEN, SYDVKM. Trimming took 9 bases from V and 1 from J; bases not matched to a gene: 6. The CDR3 has 14 amino acids. CDR3 region: CASRQGSGTDTQYF. CDR3 nucleotides: TGTGCCAGTCGACAGGGGTCGGGCACAGATACGCAGTATTTT.

This clone was counted between two and nine times. The genes are TRBV19 and TRBJ1-1; the D gene is possibly TRBD1 (5 bases). Per the germline V gene, CDR1 is LNHDA and CDR2 is SQIVND (reference sequence). The CDR3 consists of 12 residues. Trimming took off 8 bases at V and 2 bases at J, with 9 bases between the two ends. For the CDR3, the DNA is TGTGCCAGTGTTCAGGGTAACACTGAAGCTTTCTTT. It encodes CASVQGNTEAFF.

J is TRBJ1-1 and V is TRBV7-9; D unclear. V shed 5 bases and J shed 0 bases, with 13 bases lying between them. Germline V gene lookup returns CDR1 SEHNR and CDR2 FQNEAQ (reference sequence). The CDR3 is 15 amino acids. The CDR3 DNA follows: TGTGCCAGCAGCCCGCTGGGCACAGTGAACACTGAAGCTTTCTTT. Translation: CASSPLGTVNTEAFF.